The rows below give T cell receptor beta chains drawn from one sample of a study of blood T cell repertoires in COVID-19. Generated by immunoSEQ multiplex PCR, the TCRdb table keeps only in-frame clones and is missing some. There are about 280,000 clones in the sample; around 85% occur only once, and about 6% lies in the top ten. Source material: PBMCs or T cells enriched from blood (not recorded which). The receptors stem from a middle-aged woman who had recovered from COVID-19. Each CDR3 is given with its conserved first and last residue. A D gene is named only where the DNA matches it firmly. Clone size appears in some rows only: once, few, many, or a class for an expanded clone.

TGTGCCTCCGGGACAGCCTATGGCTACACCTTC	CASGTAYGYTF	TRBD1	NA	TRBV28	TRBJ1-2
TGTGCCAGCAGGGAAGGACTAGTCGATGAGCAGTTCTTC	CASREGLVDEQFF	TRBD2	NA	TRBV27	TRBJ2-1
TGCGCCAGCAGCCAGAGGACAGGGGGAGGAAACACCATATATTTT	CASSQRTGGGNTIYF	TRBD1	NA	TRBV4-3	TRBJ1-3
TGTGCCAGCAGCCTGGGACTAGCAGAAGTTACGCAGTATTTT	CASSLGLAEVTQYF	TRBD2	NA	TRBV6-2/TRBV6-3	TRBJ2-3
TGTGCCAGCAGCTTGGCGGGACAGGGATTTGGCTACACCTTC	CASSLAGQGFGYTF	TRBD1	once	TRBV7-9	TRBJ1-2
TGTGCCAGCAGCCGGGGTGGGAGGAGCGCCTATGGCTACACCTTC	CASSRGGRSAYGYTF	NA	NA	TRBV7-9	TRBJ1-2
TGTGCCACCAGCAGAGATAGATCCTACGAGCAGTACTTC	CATSRDRSYEQYF	NA	NA	TRBV15	TRBJ2-7
TGCGCCAGCAGCCAAGATCCAGGGTATCAGCAGTTCTTC	CASSQDPGYQQFF	NA	few	TRBV4-3	TRBJ2-1
TGTGCCAGCAGAGCGGGGTTAGATTCACCCCTCCACTTT	CASRAGLDSPLHF	NA	NA	TRBV6-4	TRBJ1-6
TGTGCCAGCAAGCGGTCCACAGATACGCAGTATTTT	CASKRSTDTQYF	NA	NA	TRBV2	TRBJ2-3
TGTGCCAGCAGTTTACCAGGGGCCCAGCCCCAGCATTTT	CASSLPGAQPQHF	NA	NA	TRBV28	TRBJ1-5